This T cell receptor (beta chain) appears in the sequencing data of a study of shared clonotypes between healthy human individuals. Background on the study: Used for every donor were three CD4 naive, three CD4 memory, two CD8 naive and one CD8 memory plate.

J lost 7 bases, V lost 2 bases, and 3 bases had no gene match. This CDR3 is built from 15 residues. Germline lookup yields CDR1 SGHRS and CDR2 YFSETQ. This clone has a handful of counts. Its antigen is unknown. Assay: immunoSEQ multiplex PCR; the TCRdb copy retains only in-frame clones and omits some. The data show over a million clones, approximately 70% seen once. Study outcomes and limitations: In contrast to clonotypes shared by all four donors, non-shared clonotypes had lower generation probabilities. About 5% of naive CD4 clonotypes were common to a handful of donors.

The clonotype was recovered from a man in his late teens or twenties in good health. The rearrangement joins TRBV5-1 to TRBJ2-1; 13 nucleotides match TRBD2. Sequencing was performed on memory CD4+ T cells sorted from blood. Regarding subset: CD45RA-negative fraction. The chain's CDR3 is CASSFTSGGANEQFF. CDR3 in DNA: TGCGCCAGCAGCTTCACTAGCGGGGGGGCGAATGAGCAGTTCTTC.